The following is a TCR beta chain sequence with its context. This specimen comes from a study of blood T cell repertoires in COVID-19. The germline V gene has CDR1 MNHEY and CDR2 SMNVEV (reference sequence). The V and J ends lost 2 bases and 8 bases, in that order; junction bases with no gene match: 18. The CDR3 consists of 19 residues. Participants, about 18 to 100 years old, spanned approximately 25 US areas. The repertoire was sequenced with immunoSEQ multiplex PCR; TCRdb's copy has only in-frame clones and lacks some. The table records 150,000 to 200,000 clones, about 89% of them present only once.

The receptor was isolated from a woman under 30 who had recovered from COVID-19. The chain employs TRBV27 and TRBJ2-2; the match to TRBD2 covers 9 bases. Input material: PBMCs or T cells enriched from blood (not recorded which). The CDR3: CASSLVWSREGPRRGELFF. DNA of the CDR3: TGTGCCAGCAGTTTAGTCTGGTCGCGGGAGGGCCCACGTAGGGGGGAGCTGTTTTTT.